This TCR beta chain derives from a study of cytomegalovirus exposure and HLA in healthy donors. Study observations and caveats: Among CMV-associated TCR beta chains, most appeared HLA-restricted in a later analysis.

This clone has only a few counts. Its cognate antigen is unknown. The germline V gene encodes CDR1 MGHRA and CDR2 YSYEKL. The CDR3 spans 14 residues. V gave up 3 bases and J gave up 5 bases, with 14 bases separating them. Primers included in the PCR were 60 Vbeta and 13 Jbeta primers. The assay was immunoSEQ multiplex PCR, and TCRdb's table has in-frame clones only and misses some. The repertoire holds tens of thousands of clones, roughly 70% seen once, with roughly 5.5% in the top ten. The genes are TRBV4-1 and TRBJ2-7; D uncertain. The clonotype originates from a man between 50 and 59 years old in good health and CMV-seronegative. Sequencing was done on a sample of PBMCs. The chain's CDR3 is CASSHFVEPNEQYF. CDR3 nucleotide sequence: TGCGCCAGCAGCCACTTCGTTGAGCCCAACGAGCAGTACTTC.